One TCR beta chain is described in this entry. As yet, its antigen is unknown. This sample is drawn from a study of T cell responses to AZD1222 COVID-19 vaccine. Sequencing was performed with immunoSEQ multiplex PCR; in TCRdb, only in-frame clones are kept and a portion is missing. This table has around 120,000 clones, approximately 85% appearing once. The V gene lost 5 bases and the J gene lost 8 bases, with 10 bases spanning the gap. CDR1 is SGHAT, CDR2 FQNNGV, per germline. The CDR3 covers 13 residues. Study conclusions and caveats: Clonal diversity may have been underestimated in mostly white British donors. Seropositive AZD1222 recipients at baseline numbered only 6 or 7. Increased Spike-specific TCR breadth and depth were observed after two AZD1222 doses.

The sample here was peripheral blood, taken on day 0 of MenACWY control vaccination. The sequence derives from an adult in good health. This chain uses TRBV11-2 with TRBJ1-6, with D unresolved. CDR3 sequence (DNA): TGTGCCAGCAGCCACCTGAAGGATTCACCCCTCCACTTT. It translates to CASSHLKDSPLHF.